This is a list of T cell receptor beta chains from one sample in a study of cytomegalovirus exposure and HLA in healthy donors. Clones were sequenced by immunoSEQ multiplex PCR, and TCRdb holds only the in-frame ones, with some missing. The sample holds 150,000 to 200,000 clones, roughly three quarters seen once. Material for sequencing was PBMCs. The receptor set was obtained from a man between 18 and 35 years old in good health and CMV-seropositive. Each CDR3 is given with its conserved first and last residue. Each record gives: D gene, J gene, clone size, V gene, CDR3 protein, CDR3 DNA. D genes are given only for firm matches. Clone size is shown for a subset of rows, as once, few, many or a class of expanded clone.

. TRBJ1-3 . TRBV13 CASRYGGGNTIYF TGTGCCAGCAGATATGGGGGCGGAAACACCATATATTTT
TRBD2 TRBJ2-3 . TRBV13 CASSLTSGTSDTQYF TGTGCCAGCAGCCTGACTAGCGGGACTTCAGATACGCAGTATTTT
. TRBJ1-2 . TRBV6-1 CASSEGGVFGYTF TGTGCCAGCAGTGAAGGGGGAGTATTCGGCTACACCTTC
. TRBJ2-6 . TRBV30 CAWSGGSGANVLTF TGTGCCTGGAGTGGAGGGTCCGGGGCCAACGTCCTGACTTTC
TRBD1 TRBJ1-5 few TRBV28 CASSLGTGRGSQHF TGTGCCAGCAGTCTCGGGACAGGGAGAGGGTCCCAGCATTTT
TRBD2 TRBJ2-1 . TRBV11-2 CASSRLAGGWVEQFF TGTGCCAGCAGCCGGCTAGCGGGGGGTTGGGTTGAGCAGTTCTTC
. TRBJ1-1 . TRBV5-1 CASSQGISRNTEAFF TGCGCCAGCAGTCAGGGGATTTCCCGGAACACTGAAGCTTTCTTT
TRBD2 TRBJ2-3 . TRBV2 CASRVPGLAARTDTQYF TGTGCCAGCAGGGTACCGGGACTAGCGGCCCGCACAGATACGCAGTATTTT
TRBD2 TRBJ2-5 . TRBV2 CASMERGAGETQYF TGTGCCAGCATGGAGCGGGGGGCGGGGGAGACCCAGTACTTC
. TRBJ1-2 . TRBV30 CAWSLRSRVYTF TGTGCCTGGAGTTTGAGGAGTCGCGTCTACACCTTC
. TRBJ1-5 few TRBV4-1 CASSQVQGSNQPQHF TGCGCCAGCAGCCAAGTGCAGGGGAGCAATCAGCCCCAGCATTTT
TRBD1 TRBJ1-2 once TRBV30 CAWSPLPGQGRNYGYTF TGTGCCTGGAGTCCGCTACCTGGACAGGGGAGGAACTATGGCTACACCTTC
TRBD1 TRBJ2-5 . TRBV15 CATSHGTAQETQYF TGTGCCACCAGCCACGGGACAGCTCAAGAGACCCAGTACTTC
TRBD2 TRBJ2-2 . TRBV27 CASSLGTSLPGELFF TGTGCCAGCAGTTTAGGGACTAGCCTTCCCGGGGAGCTGTTTTTT
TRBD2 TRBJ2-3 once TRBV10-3 CAIRDSSGGGLDTQYF TGTGCCATCAGGGATTCTAGTGGCGGGGGGCTGGATACGCAGTATTTT
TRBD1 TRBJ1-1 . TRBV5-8 CASSFQGDEAFF TGTGCCAGCAGCTTTCAGGGGGATGAAGCTTTCTTT
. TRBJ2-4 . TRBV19 CGTALANIQYF TGTGGGACCGCACTAGCAAACATTCAGTACTTC
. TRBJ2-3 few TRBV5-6 CASSLAQGDTQYF TGTGCCAGCAGCTTGGCCCAGGGCGATACGCAGTATTTT
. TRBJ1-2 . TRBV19 CASSIVYRTNYGYTF TGTGCCAGTAGTATAGTGTACAGGACTAACTATGGCTACACCTTC
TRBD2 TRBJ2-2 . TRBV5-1 CASSLAERENTGELFF TGCGCCAGCAGCTTGGCTGAGCGGGAGAACACCGGGGAGCTGTTTTTT
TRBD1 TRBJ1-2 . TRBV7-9 CASSQGTGSSNYGYTF TGTGCCAGCAGCCAGGGGACAGGGTCGTCTAACTATGGCTACACCTTC
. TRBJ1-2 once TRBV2 CASSVVLLANYGYTF TGTGCCAGCAGTGTCGTCCTTTTAGCTAACTATGGCTACACCTTC